Ten or more counts support the clone carrying this T cell receptor beta chain. Its cognate antigen is unknown. These data come from a study of identical twins. Whole-study findings and limits: Low generation-probability sequences were in excess among twin-shared out-of-frame alpha sequences. Beta out-of-frame sequences displayed a weaker excess of sharing between twins.

A universal primer site was created by template switching, with the cDNA bearing unique molecular identifiers. TCRdb reprocessed the 5' RACE reads via MiXCR and lists one record per CDR3 protein. Altogether approximately 700,000 distinct CDR3 sequences are present, approximately 6% being singletons, with the ten largest covering 1.5% to 2%. V gave up 4 bases and J gave up 4 bases; unmatched junction bases: 9. Germline values: CDR1 DFQATT, CDR2 SNEGSKA (reference sequence). The CDR3 runs 16 residues. The clonotype comes from a man younger than 30 in good health. V and J are TRBV20-1 and TRBJ2-2; 10 bases are shared with TRBD2. The sequenced sample consisted of naive T cells sorted from blood. CDR3 residues: CSATTSSGRGTGELFF. The CDR3 bases are TGCAGTGCTACCACCTCTAGCGGGAGAGGCACCGGGGAGCTGTTTTTT.